The 22 T cell receptor beta chains given below trace back to one sample, sequenced in a study of T cell responses to AZD1222 COVID-19 vaccine. Sequencing used immunoSEQ multiplex PCR; TCRdb keeps in-frame clones, though not all of them. The profile shows about 130,000 clones, about 93% of them singletons. The material was peripheral blood, obtained 28 days after the second AZD1222 dose. The receptor source for this set is an adult who received the AZD1222 COVID-19 vaccine.

This chain joins TRBV6-2 or TRBV6-3 and TRBJ1-5; D gene uncertain. This CDR3 spans 17 amino acids. Trimming removed 2 bases at V and 0 bases at J, with 14 bases between. Germline loops: CDR1 MNHEY, CDR2 SVGEGT. In DNA form, the CDR3 reads TGTGCCAGCAGTTACCCGCGTGCACAGATTAGCAATCAGCCCCAGCATTTT. This gives the protein CASSYPRAQISNQPQHF.

The chain uses TRBV18 and TRBJ1-1; D is unclear. V was cut by 1 base and J by 1 base, with 7 bases left in between. CDR3 length equals 14 residues. Germline CDR1 KGHSH, CDR2 LQKENI. The CDR3 here is CASSPREGNTEAFF. CDR3 DNA sequence: TGTGCCAGCTCACCACGGGAGGGGAACACTGAAGCTTTCTTT.

The rearrangement joins TRBV24-1 to TRBJ1-2; D perhaps matches TRBD1 (5 bases). V shed 4 bases and J shed 6 bases, with 17 bases lying between them. Germline V gene lookup returns CDR1 KGHDR and CDR2 SFDVKD. This CDR3 spans 15 amino acids. CDR3 sequence (DNA): TGTGCCACCAGTGACTCCGGGGGAGCGCGTCATGGCTACACCTTC. Translating gives CATSDSGGARHGYTF.

This clone was counted only a few times. V usage is TRBV6-1 and J usage is TRBJ2-7, with D possibly matching TRBD1 (5 bases). CDR3 size: 14 residues. Trimming shortened V by 0 bases and J by 3 bases, and 9 bases separated the two germline ends. CDR1 and CDR2 from the germline V gene are MNHNS and SASEGT. The CDR3 DNA sequence: TGTGCCAGCAGTGAAGCTAACAGGCGCTACGAGCAGTACTTC. Translation: CASSEANRRYEQYF.

J is TRBJ2-3 and V is TRBV5-1; D not certain. Germline V gives CDR1 SGHRS, CDR2 YFSETQ. The V end lost 2 bases, the J end lost 2 bases, and 15 bases lay between the germline ends. The CDR3 runs to 16 residues. The CDR3 loop is CASSFGQLDNTDTQYF. The CDR3 region has the DNA TGCGCCAGCAGCTTCGGTCAGTTGGATAACACAGATACGCAGTATTTT.

The chain links TRBV2 to TRBJ1-3; D is unclear. CDR1 and CDR2 (germline): SNHLY, FYNNEI. CDR3 length: 16 residues. With 7 bases removed from V and 0 bases from J, the gap between germline ends came to 16 bases. The CDR3 sequence is CASKKTRGNSGNTIYF. The CDR3 coding sequence is TGTGCCAGCAAAAAGACCCGAGGGAACTCTGGAAACACCATATATTTT.

The chain carries TRBV5-1 and TRBJ2-1; D is perhaps TRBD1 (5 bases). V was pared by 1 base and J by 6 bases, with 14 bases between. The germline CDR1 and CDR2 sequences are SGHRS and YFSETQ. The CDR3 sequence is 15 residues long. The CDR3 here is CASSLPTGLFNEQFF. CDR3 in DNA: TGCGCCAGCAGCTTGCCAACAGGTTTATTCAATGAGCAGTTCTTC. Combining the CDR3 with reference TRBV5-1 and TRBJ2-1 gives the whole variable domain KAGVTQTPRYLIKTRGQQVTLSCSPISGHRSVSWYQQTPGQGLQFLFEYFSETQRNKGNFPGRFSGRQFSNSRSEMNVSTLELGDSALYLCASSLPTGLFNEQFFGPGTRLTVL.

This clone occurred once. Other DNA sequences in this sample translate to the same CDR3. V usage is TRBV9 and J usage is TRBJ1-1, with D perhaps TRBD1 (5 bases). The CDR3 covers 13 residues. Germline CDR1 is SGDLS and CDR2 is YYNGEE. V was pared by 2 bases and J by 2 bases, with 7 bases between. CDR3 loop: CASSVQGNTEAFF. The CDR3 DNA follows: TGTGCCAGCAGCGTTCAGGGAAACACTGAAGCTTTCTTT.

A single count supports this clone. Other DNA sequences in this sample translate to the same CDR3. The J gene is TRBJ1-1, the V gene TRBV11-3; no clear D gene. With 2 bases removed from V and 0 bases from J, the gap between germline ends came to 4 bases. Germline CDR1 is SGHNT and CDR2 is YENEEA. This CDR3 spans 13 amino acids. The CDR3 here is CASSLRMNTEAFF. In DNA form, the CDR3 reads TGTGCCAGCAGCTTACGCATGAACACTGAAGCTTTCTTT.

The CDR3 coding sequence is TGTGCCAGCAGCCAGGTTTTGTGGGGGGATGCAAACATTCAGTACTTC. Its protein product is CASSQVLWGDANIQYF. The chain is built from TRBV3-1 (or the pseudogene TRBV3-2) and TRBJ2-4; perhaps TRBD2 as D (6 bases). Germline loops: CDR1 LGHDT, CDR2 YNNKEL (reference sequence). The germline V and J ends were trimmed by 3 bases and 6 bases, with 18 bases remaining between them. CDR3 size: 16 residues.

V and J are TRBV5-1 and TRBJ1-1; 9 nucleotides agree with TRBD1. CDR1 and CDR2 from the germline V gene are SGHRS and YFSETQ. The V and J ends lost 4 bases and 5 bases, in that order; junction bases with no gene match: 18. This CDR3 is 18 amino acids long. The CDR3 DNA is TGCGCCAGCAGCCCCGGAGGGGGCGGGACAGGGTTTCGGACTGAAGCTTTCTTT. Its protein product is CASSPGGGGTGFRTEAFF.

The rearrangement uses TRBV9 and TRBJ2-5, with TRBD2 identical over 10 bases. The germline CDR1 and CDR2 sequences are SGDLS and YYNGEE. V shed 3 bases, J shed 4 bases, and the junction held 12 bases outside the gene matches. This CDR3 spans 17 amino acids. The CDR3 is CASSAKLAGGPTETQYF. As DNA, the CDR3 is TGTGCCAGCAGCGCCAAGTTAGCGGGGGGCCCAACAGAGACCCAGTACTTC.

This rearrangement joins TRBV28 to TRBJ1-2; a possible D gene is TRBD1 (6 bases). CDR3 length: 13 residues. V lost 7 bases and J lost 4, with 13 bases in between. CDR1 is MDHEN and CDR2 is SYDVKM in the germline V gene. In DNA, the CDR3 is TGTGCCAGCACCCTGGGGGGCGGCTATGGCTACACCTTC. This gives the protein CASTLGGGYGYTF.

The chain links TRBV2 to TRBJ1-1, with D tentatively TRBD1 (6 bases). The CDR3 contains 13 residues. Per germline, CDR1 SNHLY and CDR2 FYNNEI. V was trimmed by 7 bases and J by 1 base, leaving 10 bases between them. CDR3 sequence: CASIRTANTEAFF. The CDR3 DNA reads TGTGCCAGCATCAGGACAGCGAACACTGAAGCTTTCTTT.

The gene calls are TRBV7-9 and TRBJ1-6; 9 bases are a match to TRBD1. This CDR3 has 15 residues. The junction had 3 bases not matched to a gene; V was cut back by 3 bases and J by 6 bases. Germline CDR1 reads SEHNR; CDR2 reads FQNEAQ (reference sequence). The CDR3 coding sequence is TGTGCCAGCAGCTTGACAGGGGGAATTAATTCACCCCTCCACTTT. Translation gives CASSLTGGINSPLHF.

The chain combines TRBV11-2 with TRBJ2-5, with D hard to call. The CDR3 sequence is 13 residues long. Trimming pared 1 base from V and 5 bases from J, leaving 8 bases between. CDR1 is SGHAT and CDR2 is FQNNGV in the germline V gene. The CDR3 DNA is TGTGCCAGCAGCTTAGTCCTGGGGGAGACCCAGTACTTC. Its translation: CASSLVLGETQYF.

CDR3 nucleotide sequence: TGTGCCAGCAGTCCCCCGGGGGATGGCTACACCTTC. It translates to CASSPPGDGYTF. The chain couples TRBV12-3 or TRBV12-4 to TRBJ1-2, with TRBD1 as a possible D gene (5 bases). CDR3 length: 12 amino acids. Trimming cost V 5 bases and J 6 bases, with 10 bases left between them.

The CDR3 DNA is TGTGCCAGCAGCCCTTCACAGGGTCTAAATGAAAAACTGTTTTTT. Translation gives CASSPSQGLNEKLFF. This chain uses TRBV3-1 (or the pseudogene TRBV3-2) with TRBJ1-4; a possible D gene is TRBD1 (6 bases). Deletions cut 4 bases from V and 5 bases from J, with 14 bases between. Germline CDR1 and CDR2: LGHDT and YNNKEL (reference sequence). This CDR3 contains 15 residues.

The V call is TRBV4-2, the J call TRBJ1-1, with unresolved D. The CDR3 runs to 17 residues. CDR1 and CDR2 (germline): LGHNA, YNFKEQ. V was shortened by 0 bases and J by 6 bases, with 20 bases between the two germline ends. CDR3 nucleotide sequence: TGTGCCAGCAGCCAAGATCGTGGTCCGGGGTGGAAACCTGAAGCTTTCTTT. Its protein product is CASSQDRGPGWKPEAFF.

The rearrangement uses TRBV19 and TRBJ2-3; 9 bases line up with TRBD1. The germline V gene has CDR1 LNHDA and CDR2 SQIVND (reference sequence). Losses at the gene ends were 9 bases for V and 3 bases for J; bases not matched to a gene: 10. The CDR3 consists of 15 residues. The DNA for the CDR3 is TGTGCCAGCGACCCGGGACAGGGAAGGACAGATACGCAGTATTTT. Translating it yields CASDPGQGRTDTQYF.

CDR3 residues: CASSFGTGPYEQYF. The CDR3 nucleotides read TGTGCCAGCAGTTTTGGGACAGGGCCCTACGAGCAGTACTTC. The chain joins TRBV28 to TRBJ2-7, with 9 bases fitting TRBD1. Germline V gene data show CDR1 as MDHEN and CDR2 as SYDVKM. V lost 3 bases, J lost 2 bases, and 2 bases stayed unmatched. This CDR3 region has 14 residues.

The J gene is TRBJ1-1, the V gene TRBV2; possibly TRBD1 for D (5 bases). CDR1 is SNHLY and CDR2 is FYNNEI in the germline V gene. The CDR3 has 15 residues. V gave up 5 bases and J gave up 6 bases, with 19 bases separating them. The CDR3 nucleotides are TGTGCCAGCAGTAGATATGACAGACGATTGTCTGAAGCTTTCTTT. Its translation is CASSRYDRRLSEAFF.